Listed below are T cell receptor beta chains from one sample, sequenced in a study of PD-1 blockade in mismatch repair-deficient tumors. Sequencing used immunoSEQ multiplex PCR; TCRdb keeps in-frame clones, though not all of them. The data hold tens of thousands of clones, with over 80% observed a single time. The source was PBMCs, collected roughly 40 weeks after starting pembrolizumab. Receptors originate from an adult with mismatch repair-deficient cancer. The CDR3 runs from the conserved cysteine through the conserved F or W. A D gene is named only where the DNA matches it firmly. Size is stated for part of the rows, as once, few or many counts, or as a class when the clone is expanded.

j_call clone_size v_call d_call cdr3_aa cdr3_nt
TRBJ2-7 . TRBV11-1 . CASSLGSPYEQYF TGTGCCAGCAGCTTAGGAAGCCCCTACGAGCAGTACTTC
TRBJ2-7 . TRBV28 TRBD2 CASSSGTSGTYEQYF TGTGCCAGCAGTTCGGGGACTAGCGGGACCTACGAGCAGTACTTC
TRBJ1-1 . TRBV7-9 . CASSLAGGGTEAFF TGTGCCAGCAGCTTAGCGGGAGGGGGCACTGAAGCTTTCTTT
TRBJ2-2 . TRBV10-1 TRBD2 CASNARCSGIWQNTGELFF TGCGCCAGCAACGCTCGATGTAGCGGGATCTGGCAGAACACCGGGGAGCTGTTTTTT
TRBJ2-7 . TRBV21-1 . CASSPRGETSGRLGALSYEQYF TGTGCCAGCAGCCCTAGGGGGGAGACTAGCGGGAGGTTGGGCGCCTTGTCCTACGAGCAGTACTTC
TRBJ2-5 . TRBV5-6 TRBD1 CASSLVTGGQETQYF TGTGCCAGCAGCTTGGTAACAGGGGGTCAGGAGACCCAGTACTTC
TRBJ2-3 . TRBV5-1 . CASSLVIGTDTQYF TGCGCCAGCAGCTTGGTAATCGGCACAGATACGCAGTATTTT
TRBJ1-1 few TRBV6-5 . CASMPGNMNTEAFF TGTGCCAGCATGCCAGGGAATATGAACACTGAAGCTTTCTTT
TRBJ1-5 . TRBV9 TRBD1 CASSQGQGVSQPQHF TGTGCCAGCAGCCAAGGACAGGGGGTAAGTCAGCCCCAGCATTTT
TRBJ2-2 . TRBV14 . CASSRFKWEESNTGELFF TGTGCCAGCAGCCGTTTTAAGTGGGAGGAATCGAACACCGGGGAGCTGTTTTTT
TRBJ2-7 few TRBV6-5 TRBD2 CASRPPGLAGSQQYF TGTGCCAGCAGACCTCCGGGACTAGCGGGCTCCCAGCAGTACTTC
TRBJ2-3 . TRBV9 TRBD1 CASSAKTGSDTQYF TGTGCCAGCAGCGCAAAGACAGGGTCGGATACGCAGTATTTT
TRBJ2-2 . TRBV9 . CASSAGVGGAATGELFF TGTGCCAGCAGCGCGGGGGTAGGGGGCGCCGCTACCGGGGAGCTGTTTTTT
TRBJ1-3 . TRBV19 . CASSATATSSGNTIYF TGTGCCAGTAGTGCGACAGCGACCAGCTCTGGAAACACCATATATTTT
TRBJ2-2 once TRBV28 TRBD2 CAIGTSGTGELFF TGTGCCATCGGGACTAGCGGCACCGGGGAGCTGTTTTTT
TRBJ1-5 . TRBV19 . CASSIMADYQPQHF TGTGCCAGTAGTATTATGGCAGATTACCAGCCCCAGCATTTT
TRBJ1-2 . TRBV9 . CASSVGQQTYRGYTF TGTGCCAGCAGCGTAGGACAGCAAACATATCGTGGCTACACCTTC
TRBJ2-2 . TRBV28 . CASRRTSNTGELFF TGTGCCAGCAGACGGACATCGAACACCGGGGAGCTGTTTTTT
TRBJ2-2 . TRBV2 . CASKGEGSGELFF TGTGCCAGCAAGGGAGAGGGTAGCGGGGAGCTGTTTTTT
TRBJ1-5 . TRBV7-2 . CASSLGSLSNQPQHF TGTGCCAGCAGCTTAGGCAGTCTGAGCAATCAGCCCCAGCATTTT
TRBJ2-3 once TRBV7-9 . CAREAATDTQYF TGTGCCAGGGAGGCGGCCACAGATACGCAGTATTTT
TRBJ2-7 . TRBV28 TRBD2 CASRLPGTSGYPYEQYF TGTGCCAGCAGACTCCCCGGGACTAGCGGCTATCCCTACGAGCAGTACTTC
TRBJ2-1 . TRBV28 TRBD2 CASSFLLAERDEQFF TGTGCCAGCAGTTTTTTACTAGCGGAGAGGGATGAGCAGTTCTTC
TRBJ2-5 once TRBV7-9 TRBD1 CASSWTPGQGYGETQYF TGTGCCAGCAGCTGGACGCCGGGACAGGGTTACGGAGAGACCCAGTACTTC
TRBJ2-1 . TRBV21-1 . CASREKGLAGNNEQFF TGTGCCAGCAGGGAAAAAGGACTAGCGGGAAACAATGAGCAGTTCTTC
TRBJ1-2 few TRBV27 . CASRNTGSNYGYTF TGTGCCAGCAGGAATACAGGATCTAACTATGGCTACACCTTC
TRBJ2-3 once TRBV10-1 . CASSNFGRSTDTQYF TGCGCCAGCAGTAACTTCGGTAGAAGCACAGATACGCAGTATTTT
TRBJ2-1 . TRBV25-1 . CASSSTVTYNEQFF TGTGCCAGCAGCTCGACAGTAACCTACAATGAGCAGTTCTTC
TRBJ2-5 few TRBV7-7 . CASSAGYQETQYF TGTGCCAGCAGTGCAGGTTACCAAGAGACCCAGTACTTC
TRBJ2-3 . TRBV29-1 TRBD1 CSATGQGSTDTQYF TGCAGCGCCACGGGACAGGGGAGCACAGATACGCAGTATTTT
TRBJ1-2 . TRBV2 TRBD1 CASREDRATYGYTF TGTGCCAGCAGGGAAGACAGGGCGACCTATGGCTACACCTTC
TRBJ1-4 . TRBV2 . CASQTSNEKLFF TGTGCCAGCCAGACATCTAATGAAAAACTGTTTTTT
TRBJ1-1 . TRBV7-6 TRBD1 CASSLEPPGQANTEAFF TGTGCCAGCAGCTTAGAACCCCCGGGACAGGCGAACACTGAAGCTTTCTTT
TRBJ1-2 . TRBV5-1 . CASSLVNGGNYGYTF TGCGCCAGCAGCTTGGTAAACGGCGGGAACTATGGCTACACCTTC
TRBJ1-5 . TRBV2 TRBD1 CASSTDRGNQPQHF TGTGCCAGCAGTACTGACAGGGGCAATCAGCCCCAGCATTTT
TRBJ2-7 few TRBV18 TRBD2 CASSPGREDYEQYF TGTGCCAGCTCACCAGGGCGGGAGGACTACGAGCAGTACTTC
TRBJ2-3 . TRBV9 . CASSAQVSTDTQYF TGTGCCAGCAGCGCACAAGTGAGCACAGATACGCAGTATTTT
TRBJ2-1 . TRBV6-6 . CASSPSNEQFF TGTGCCAGCAGTCCGAGTAATGAGCAGTTCTTC
TRBJ2-3 . TRBV5-4 . CATTTKRSRADTQYF TGTGCCACTACAACAAAGAGGTCACGAGCAGATACGCAGTATTTT
TRBJ2-7 . TRBV15 . CATSRDTGRTYEQYF TGTGCCACCAGCAGAGATACGGGAAGGACCTACGAGCAGTACTTC
TRBJ2-2 . TRBV5-1 TRBD2 CASSPTGLAGVGTGELFF TGCGCCAGCAGCCCCACGGGACTAGCGGGAGTGGGCACCGGGGAGCTGTTTTTT
TRBJ2-2 few TRBV5-1 . CATRTGFANTGELFF TGCGCCACCCGTACGGGGTTCGCGAACACCGGGGAGCTGTTTTTT
TRBJ2-6 . TRBV28 TRBD2 CASSGLAGNSGANVLTF TGTGCCAGCAGCGGGTTAGCGGGGAACTCTGGGGCCAACGTCCTGACTTTC
TRBJ2-7 . TRBV5-4 TRBD1 CASSRSGQGPYEQYF TGTGCCAGCAGCCGTTCGGGACAGGGCCCCTACGAGCAGTACTTC
TRBJ1-2 . TRBV19 . CASSTPPNYGYTF TGTGCCAGTAGTACCCCTCCGAACTATGGCTACACCTTC
TRBJ2-3 once TRBV28 TRBD1 CASSSGQGADTQYF TGTGCCAGCAGCTCCGGACAGGGGGCAGATACGCAGTATTTT
TRBJ2-7 . TRBV2 TRBD2 CASGTSGYEQYF TGTGCCAGCGGGACTAGCGGTTACGAGCAGTACTTC
TRBJ2-5 . TRBV7-7 TRBD1 CASSKDRGGETQYF TGTGCCAGCAGCAAGGACAGGGGAGGCGAGACCCAGTACTTC
TRBJ2-2 . TRBV30 TRBD1 CAWSVQGEITGELFF TGTGCCTGGAGTGTACAGGGGGAAATCACCGGGGAGCTGTTTTTT
TRBJ1-4 . TRBV27 . CASSSHRDINEKLFF TGTGCCAGCAGTTCCCACAGGGACATTAATGAAAAACTGTTTTTT
TRBJ2-1 . TRBV7-2 TRBD1 CASSLTGDAYNEQFF TGTGCCAGCAGCTTAACAGGGGATGCCTACAATGAGCAGTTCTTC
TRBJ1-5 . TRBV18 . CASSPSSGAVNQPQHF TGTGCCAGCTCTCCCTCCTCAGGGGCGGTCAATCAGCCCCAGCATTTT
TRBJ2-2 . TRBV9 TRBD2 CASSVPSSGEGGPGELFF TGTGCCAGCAGCGTTCCTTCTAGCGGGGAGGGGGGTCCCGGGGAGCTGTTTTTT
TRBJ2-7 . TRBV2 . CASRARETSYEQYF TGTGCCAGCAGGGCTAGGGAGACCTCCTACGAGCAGTACTTC
TRBJ2-1 . TRBV11-3 . CASSLEGRQAVYNEQFF TGTGCCAGCAGCTTAGAAGGGAGGCAGGCCGTATACAATGAGCAGTTCTTC
TRBJ2-3 . TRBV5-5 . CASSLGQLSTDTQYF TGTGCCAGCAGCCTAGGACAATTGAGCACAGATACGCAGTATTTT
TRBJ2-1 . TRBV6-6 TRBD2 CASIISGRADNEQFF TGTGCCAGCATCATTAGCGGGAGGGCCGACAATGAGCAGTTCTTC
TRBJ2-2 . TRBV2 . CASSELWLATGELFF TGTGCCAGCAGTGAGTTATGGCTAGCCACCGGGGAGCTGTTTTTT
TRBJ1-1 . TRBV11-3 . CASSPRGGNTEAFF TGTGCCAGCAGCCCCCGGGGGGGGAACACTGAAGCTTTCTTT
TRBJ2-3 . TRBV19 . CASSIDRSTDTQYF TGTGCCAGTAGTATAGATCGGAGCACAGATACGCAGTATTTT